Below are 27 T cell receptor beta chains sequenced from a single sample in a study of blood T cell repertoires in COVID-19. Libraries were prepared by immunoSEQ multiplex PCR; TCRdb keeps only in-frame clonotypes and omits some of them. The data show 100,000 to 150,000 clones, with less than 90% seen just once and under 7% held by the top ten. Sequenced material: peripheral blood. Receptors originate from a man aged 80 or over with active or convalescent COVID-19.

The V gene is TRBV6-5, the J gene TRBJ2-2, with D possibly matching TRBD1 (6 bases). CDR3 length equals 12 residues. Germline V gives CDR1 MNHEY, CDR2 SVGAGI. Between the trimmed V and J ends, which lost 9 bases and 4 bases, there was a span of 9 bases. CDR3 sequence reads: CASIGGTGELFF. Written as DNA, the CDR3 is TGTGCCAGTATAGGGGGCACCGGGGAGCTGTTTTTT.

The V gene is TRBV23-1, the J gene TRBJ1-5; 7 positions match TRBD1. TRBV23-1 falls under the ORF class, with uncertain function. The CDR3 length is 13 residues. V was pared by 6 bases and J by 1 base, with 0 bases of the junction left unmatched. The CDR3 sequence is CASRQGSNQPQHF. The CDR3 nucleotides read TGCGCCAGCAGACAGGGGAGCAATCAGCCCCAGCATTTT.

DNA for the CDR3: TGTGCCAGCAGCTTATCAGGAGGAGATACGCAGTATTTT. This translates into CASSLSGGDTQYF. The chain recombines TRBV7-2 with TRBJ2-3; D might be TRBD2 (5 bases). V was cut by 2 bases and J by 5 bases, with 8 bases left in between. Per the germline V gene, CDR1 is SGHTA and CDR2 is FQGNSA. The CDR3 is 13 residues long.

The chain uses TRBV19 and TRBJ1-4, with a possible D match to TRBD1 (5 bases). V shed 3 bases and J shed 0 bases, with 29 bases lying between them. The CDR3 runs to 22 residues. Per the germline V gene, CDR1 is LNHDA and CDR2 is SQIVND (reference sequence). The CDR3 nucleotides are TGTGCCAGTAGTATGAGGATCTGGGGCAGGAACTCCTTTGTTGCAACTAATGAAAAACTGTTTTTT. Translated: CASSMRIWGRNSFVATNEKLFF.

The chain joins TRBV7-9 to TRBJ2-1, with TRBD1 identical over 10 bases. V lost 4 bases and J lost 6; bases outside the gene matches: 15. The CDR3 is 18 residues long. Germline V gene data show CDR1 as SEHNR and CDR2 as FQNEAQ (reference sequence). CDR3 in amino acids: CASSSSEPRDRGPNEQFF. The CDR3 DNA reads TGTGCCAGCAGCTCAAGCGAGCCCCGGGACAGGGGTCCCAATGAGCAGTTCTTC.

The V and J genes are TRBV6-5 and TRBJ1-1, with TRBD1 matching 8 bases. CDR1 is MNHEY, CDR2 SVGAGI, per germline. The CDR3 contains 14 residues. Trimming at V came to 4 bases and at J to 7 bases, leaving 8 bases not matched to a gene. CDR3 nucleotide sequence: TGTGCCAGCAGTTTAAGCAGGGGGCGAGGTGAAGCTTTCTTT. It translates to CASSLSRGRGEAFF.

This chain connects TRBV28 to TRBJ2-5, with 11 bases matching TRBD1. The CDR3 covers 15 residues. The J segment lost 4 bases and the V segment lost 7 bases, leaving 8 bases of the junction unmatched. CDR1 is MDHEN and CDR2 is SYDVKM in the germline V gene. CDR3: CASNLPGTGGETQYF. In DNA form, the CDR3 reads TGTGCCAGCAACCTGCCGGGGACAGGGGGAGAGACCCAGTACTTC. The full variable domain, rest sourced from reference TRBV28 and TRBJ2-5, is DVKVTQSSRYLVKRTGEKVFLECVQDMDHENMFWYRQDPGLGLRLIYFSYDVKMKEKGDIPEGYSVSREKKERFSLILESASTNQTSMYLCASNLPGTGGETQYFGPGTRLLVL.

This chain uses TRBV25-1 with TRBJ1-3; D gene ambiguous. CDR1 MGHDK and CDR2 SYGVNS come from the germline V gene. The CDR3 is made up of 16 amino acids. The V end was cut by 1 base, the J end by 0 bases, with 10 bases between. In DNA, the CDR3 is TGTGCCAGCAGTGAATTGAGGTCGTACTCTGGAAACACCATATATTTT. The encoded protein is CASSELRSYSGNTIYF.

The V call is TRBV9, the J call TRBJ2-1, with a weak D call TRBD2 (5 bases). CDR3 length equals 13 residues. V was trimmed by 4 bases and J by 5 bases, leaving 10 bases between them. Germline V gives CDR1 SGDLS, CDR2 YYNGEE. For the CDR3, the DNA is TGTGCCAGCAGCTTATCCGGGGACAATGAGCAGTTCTTC. Its translation: CASSLSGDNEQFF.

This clone has only one observation. The gene calls are TRBV28 and TRBJ2-7, with D possibly TRBD1 on 6 matching bases. V was shortened by 10 bases and J by 2 bases, with 12 bases between the two germline ends. This CDR3 contains 12 residues. Germline assignment: CDR1 MDHEN and CDR2 SYDVKM. The CDR3 reads CATQGQTYEQYF. In DNA form, the CDR3 reads TGTGCCACCCAGGGACAAACCTACGAGCAGTACTTC.

The rearrangement links TRBV5-6 to TRBJ2-1; no clear D. Trimming removed 3 bases at V and 0 bases at J, with 16 bases between. Germline CDR1 is SGHDT and CDR2 is YYEEEE. This CDR3 is built from 17 residues. CDR3 sequence (DNA): TGTGCCAGCAGCTCTGAACCGGTGGTGAGCTCCTACAATGAGCAGTTCTTC. The encoded protein is CASSSEPVVSSYNEQFF.

The rearrangement joins TRBV7-3 to TRBJ2-2, with D possibly matching TRBD1 (6 bases). V lost 5 bases and J lost 0, with 28 bases in between. Germline values: CDR1 SGHTA, CDR2 FQGTGA. This CDR3 has 21 amino acids. CDR3 residues: CASSPTRIRLDGTSNTGELFF. As DNA, the CDR3 is TGTGCCAGCAGCCCAACTCGTATTCGGTTAGACGGGACATCGAACACCGGGGAGCTGTTTTTT. Complete variable domain (other parts from reference TRBV7-3 and TRBJ2-2): GAGVSQTPSNKVTEKGKYVELRCDPISGHTALYWYRQSLGQGPEFLIYFQGTGAADDSGLPNDRFFAVRPEGSVSTLKIQRTERGDSAVYLCASSPTRIRLDGTSNTGELFFGEGSRLTVL.

The CDR3 loop is CANPGTSGGAREDTQYF. The DNA of the CDR3 is TGTGCCAACCCCGGGACTAGCGGGGGGGCTAGGGAAGATACGCAGTATTTT. The chain couples TRBV28 to TRBJ2-3; TRBD2 matches 16 bases. J lost 5 bases, V lost 10 bases, and 12 bases had no gene match. Germline CDR1 is MDHEN and CDR2 is SYDVKM. CDR3 length: 17 residues. Full variable domain (missing parts from reference TRBV28 and TRBJ2-3): DVKVTQSSRYLVKRTGEKVFLECVQDMDHENMFWYRQDPGLGLRLIYFSYDVKMKEKGDIPEGYSVSREKKERFSLILESASTNQTSMYLCANPGTSGGAREDTQYFGPGTRLTVL.

This clone was counted at least ten times. In DNA, the CDR3 is TGCGCCAGCAGCCAAGATCGGGGACAGGGATCTATGTGGAACGCAGCCTATGGCTACACCTTC. Protein product: CASSQDRGQGSMWNAAYGYTF. The rearrangement joins TRBV4-1 to TRBJ1-2; TRBD1 matches 9 bases. The CDR3 has 21 residues. The V segment lost 0 bases and the J segment 4 bases; nucleotides outside the gene matches: 21. Germline values: CDR1 MGHRA, CDR2 YSYEKL.

The gene calls are TRBV21-1 and TRBJ1-1; TRBD1 is taken as the D call from the table, unchecked against the DNA. TRBV21-1 is a pseudogene. The CDR3 extends over 15 amino acids. The CDR3 nucleotides read TGTGCCAGCAGCAAAGACAGGGTAGGGGACACTGAAGCTTTCTTT. It encodes CASSKDRVGDTEAFF.

V and J are TRBV5-1 and TRBJ1-2; TRBD1 is a possible D gene (5 bases). CDR1 and CDR2 (germline): SGHRS, YFSETQ. There are 16 residues in the CDR3. The ends were cut back, 6 bases at V and 4 bases at J, with 22 bases in the middle. CDR3 sequence: CASIGPTQGRLYGYTF. In nucleotides, the CDR3 is TGCGCCAGCATAGGACCAACTCAGGGAAGACTCTATGGCTACACCTTC.

DNA of the CDR3: TGTGCCAGTAGTATAGGCGGCAGGGGAAGGAAGTGGGACACCGGGGAGCTGTTTTTT. Protein: CASSIGGRGRKWDTGELFF. V is TRBV19 and J is TRBJ2-2; D might be TRBD1 (6 bases). The V end lost 1 base, the J end lost 3 bases, and 21 bases lay between the germline ends. CDR3 length: 19 amino acids. CDR1 is LNHDA and CDR2 is SQIVND in the germline V gene (reference sequence).

This chain joins TRBV19 and TRBJ2-5; 9 bases agree with TRBD1. Germline CDR1 and CDR2: LNHDA and SQIVND (reference sequence). V shed 6 bases and J 3 bases; nucleotides not matched to a gene: 8. The CDR3 loop spans 15 amino acids. CDR3 coding DNA: TGTGCCAGTAGACGAAACCGGGACAGGGAAGAGACCCAGTACTTC. Protein: CASRRNRDREETQYF.

The V and J genes are TRBV6-5 and TRBJ1-3; D is unresolved. V lost 10 bases to trimming and J lost 4 bases, with 11 bases between them. Germline V gene lookup returns CDR1 MNHEY and CDR2 SVGAGI. This CDR3 is built from 12 residues. CDR3: CANPPGGNTIYF. In nucleotides, the CDR3 is TGTGCCAACCCCCCGGGGGGAAACACCATATATTTT.

This clone was observed a few times. V usage is TRBV5-1 and J usage is TRBJ2-7; tentative D call: TRBD2 (5 bases). The V end was cut by 0 bases, the J end by 0 bases, with 10 bases between. This CDR3 is 15 amino acids long. The germline CDR1 and CDR2 sequences are SGHRS and YFSETQ. CDR3 nucleotides: TGCGCCAGCAGCTTGGGGGCGGGTAGCTCCTACGAGCAGTACTTC. Its protein is CASSLGAGSSYEQYF.

The chain links TRBV28 to TRBJ1-2; D might be TRBD1 (6 bases). CDR1 and CDR2 from the germline V gene are MDHEN and SYDVKM. The CDR3 totals 12 residues. The V and J ends lost 5 bases and 4 bases respectively, with 8 bases between them. The CDR3 region is CASSMTGYGYTF. As DNA, the CDR3 is TGTGCCAGCAGTATGACAGGCTATGGCTACACCTTC.

J is TRBJ1-1 and V is TRBV6-5, with TRBD1 matching 8 bases. The CDR3 spans 14 residues. Germline V CDR1 and CDR2: MNHEY, SVGAGI. Trimming removed 6 bases from V and 0 bases from J; junction bases left unmatched: 3. This chain's CDR3 is CASSPTGVNTEAFF. The CDR3, as DNA: TGTGCCAGCAGCCCGACAGGGGTGAACACTGAAGCTTTCTTT.

The chain has TRBV5-1 and TRBJ2-5; D may be TRBD2 (6 bases). Looked up from germline, CDR1 is SGHRS and CDR2 is YFSETQ. This CDR3 is 17 amino acids long. Between the trimmed V and J ends, which lost 0 bases and 5 bases, there was a span of 20 bases. As DNA, the CDR3 is TGCGCCAGCAGCTTGGTCCCGACTAGACAAAGGATGGAGACCCAGTACTTC. It yields the protein CASSLVPTRQRMETQYF.

This clone was seen a single time. The CDR3 loop is CASRGGYEQYF. CDR3 nucleotides: TGCGCCAGCAGGGGAGGCTACGAGCAGTACTTC. This chain links TRBV5-1 with TRBJ2-7; TRBD2 is a possible D gene (6 bases). The CDR3 extends over 11 amino acids. Germline V gene sequence: CDR1 SGHRS, CDR2 YFSETQ. Trimming removed 5 bases from V and 3 bases from J, with 6 bases in between.

The chain is built from TRBV5-4 and TRBJ1-1, with D possibly TRBD1 on 6 matching bases. CDR1 is SGHNT, CDR2 YYREEE, per germline (reference sequence). The V end was cut by 1 base, the J end by 11 bases, with 18 bases between. This CDR3 is built from 14 residues. The chain's CDR3 is CASSLSEGTRGAFF. CDR3 bases: TGTGCCAGCAGCTTGTCCGAGGGGACGAGGGGGGCTTTCTTT.

The V and J genes are TRBV11-3 and TRBJ2-1; 13 bases are shared with TRBD2. This CDR3 comprises 15 residues. Germline CDR1 is SGHNT and CDR2 is YENEEA. V shed 5 bases and J 7 bases; nucleotides not matched to a gene: 5. Here the CDR3 DNA reads TGTGCCAGCAGCCCCGGGACTAGCGGGAAGAATGAGCAGTTCTTC. Encoded protein: CASSPGTSGKNEQFF.

The V and J genes are TRBV5-4 and TRBJ2-7; 11 nucleotides agree with TRBD1. J lost 3 bases, V lost 1 base, and 6 bases had no gene match. CDR3 length: 16 residues. CDR1 SGHNT and CDR2 YYREEE come from the germline V gene (reference sequence). DNA for the CDR3: TGTGCCAGCAGCTTGTGGGGGGGACAGGGGGACTACGAGCAGTACTTC. The encoded protein is CASSLWGGQGDYEQYF.